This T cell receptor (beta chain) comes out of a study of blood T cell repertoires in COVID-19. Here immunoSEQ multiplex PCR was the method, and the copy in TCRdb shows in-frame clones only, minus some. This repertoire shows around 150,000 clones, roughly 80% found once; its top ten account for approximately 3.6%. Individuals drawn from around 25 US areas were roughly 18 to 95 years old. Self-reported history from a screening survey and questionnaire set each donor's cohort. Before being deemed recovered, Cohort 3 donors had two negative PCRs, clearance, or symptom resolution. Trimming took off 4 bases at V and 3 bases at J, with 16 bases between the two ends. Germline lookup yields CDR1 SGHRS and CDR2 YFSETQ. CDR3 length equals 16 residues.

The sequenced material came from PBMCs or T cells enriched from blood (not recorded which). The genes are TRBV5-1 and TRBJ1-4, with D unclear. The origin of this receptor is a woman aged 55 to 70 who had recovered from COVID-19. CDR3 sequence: CASSTRGAGANEKLFF. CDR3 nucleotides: TGCGCCAGCAGCACCCGGGGAGCAGGAGCTAATGAAAAACTGTTTTTT. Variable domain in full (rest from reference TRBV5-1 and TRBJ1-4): KAGVTQTPRYLIKTRGQQVTLSCSPISGHRSVSWYQQTPGQGLQFLFEYFSETQRNKGNFPGRFSGRQFSNSRSEMNVSTLELGDSALYLCASSTRGAGANEKLFFGSGTQLSVL.